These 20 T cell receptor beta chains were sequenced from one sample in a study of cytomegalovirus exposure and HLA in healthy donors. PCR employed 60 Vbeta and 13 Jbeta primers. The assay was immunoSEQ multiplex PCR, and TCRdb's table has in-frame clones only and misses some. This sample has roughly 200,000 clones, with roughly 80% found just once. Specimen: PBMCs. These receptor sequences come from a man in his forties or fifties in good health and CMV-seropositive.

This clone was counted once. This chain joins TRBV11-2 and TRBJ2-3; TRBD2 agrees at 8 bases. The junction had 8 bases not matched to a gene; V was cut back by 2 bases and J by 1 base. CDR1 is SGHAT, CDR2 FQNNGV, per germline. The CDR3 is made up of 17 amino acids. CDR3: CASSLYPETSGTDTQYF. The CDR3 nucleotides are TGTGCCAGCAGCTTATATCCCGAGACTAGCGGCACAGATACGCAGTATTTT.

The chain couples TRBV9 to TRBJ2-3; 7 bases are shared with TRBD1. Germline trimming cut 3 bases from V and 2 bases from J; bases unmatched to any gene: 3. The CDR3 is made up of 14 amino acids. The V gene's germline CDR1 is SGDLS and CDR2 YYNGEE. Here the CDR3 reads CASSEGQLTDTQYF. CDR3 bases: TGTGCCAGCAGCGAGGGACAGCTCACAGATACGCAGTATTTT.

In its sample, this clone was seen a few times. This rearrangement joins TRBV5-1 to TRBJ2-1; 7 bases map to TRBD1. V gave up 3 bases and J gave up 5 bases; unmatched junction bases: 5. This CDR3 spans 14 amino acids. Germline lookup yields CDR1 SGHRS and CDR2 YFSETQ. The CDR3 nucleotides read TGCGCCAGCAGCTCCGGGACAGCCGACAATGAGCAGTTCTTC. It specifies CASSSGTADNEQFF. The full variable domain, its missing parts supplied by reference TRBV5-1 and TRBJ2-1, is KAGVTQTPRYLIKTRGQQVTLSCSPISGHRSVSWYQQTPGQGLQFLFEYFSETQRNKGNFPGRFSGRQFSNSRSEMNVSTLELGDSALYLCASSSGTADNEQFFGPGTRLTVL.

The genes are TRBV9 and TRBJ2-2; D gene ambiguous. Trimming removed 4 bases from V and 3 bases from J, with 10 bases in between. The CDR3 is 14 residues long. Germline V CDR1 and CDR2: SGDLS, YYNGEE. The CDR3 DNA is TGTGCCAGCAGCCCCCATCGGTACACCGGGGAGCTGTTTTTT. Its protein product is CASSPHRYTGELFF.

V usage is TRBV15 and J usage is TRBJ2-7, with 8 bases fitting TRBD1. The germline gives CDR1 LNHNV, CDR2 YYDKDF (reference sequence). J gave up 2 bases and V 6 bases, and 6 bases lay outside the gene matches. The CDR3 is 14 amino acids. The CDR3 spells CATRPDRGPYEQYF. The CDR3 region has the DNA TGTGCCACCAGACCAGACAGGGGCCCCTACGAGCAGTACTTC.

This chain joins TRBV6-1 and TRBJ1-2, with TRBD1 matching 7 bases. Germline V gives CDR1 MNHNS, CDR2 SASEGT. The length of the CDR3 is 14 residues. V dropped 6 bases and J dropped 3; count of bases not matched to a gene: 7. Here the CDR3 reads CASRTRDSHYGYTF. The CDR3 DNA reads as TGTGCCAGCAGGACCCGGGACAGCCACTATGGCTACACCTTC.

CDR3 sequence reads: CASRGSSGNTIYF. CDR3 sequence (DNA): TGTGCCAGCAGGGGCAGCTCTGGAAACACCATATATTTT. The V call is TRBV25-1, the J call TRBJ1-3; D uncertain. Trimming left V 6 bases short and J 0 bases short, with 6 bases between. The CDR3 is made up of 13 amino acids. Per the germline V gene, CDR1 is MGHDK and CDR2 is SYGVNS.

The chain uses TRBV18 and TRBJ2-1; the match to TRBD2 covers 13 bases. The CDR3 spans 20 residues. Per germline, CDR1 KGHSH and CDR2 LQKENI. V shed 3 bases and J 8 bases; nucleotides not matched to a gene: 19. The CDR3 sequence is CASSPSGTSGAGLLVDEQFF. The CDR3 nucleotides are TGTGCCAGCTCACCCTCCGGGACTAGCGGGGCTGGACTTTTGGTGGATGAGCAGTTCTTC.

The CDR3: CASSLGGLAGEQFF. The CDR3 DNA sequence: TGTGCCAGCAGCTTAGGGGGGCTAGCGGGAGAGCAGTTCTTC. V and J are TRBV11-1 and TRBJ2-1; 9 bases map to TRBD2. V lost 1 base, J lost 10 bases, and 5 bases stayed unmatched. CDR1 SGHAT and CDR2 FQDESV come from the germline V gene (reference sequence). The CDR3 spans 14 residues.

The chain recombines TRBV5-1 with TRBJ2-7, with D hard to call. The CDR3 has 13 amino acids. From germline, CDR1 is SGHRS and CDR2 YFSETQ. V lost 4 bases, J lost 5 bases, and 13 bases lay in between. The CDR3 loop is CASSPDSLNEQYF. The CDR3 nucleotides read TGCGCCAGCAGCCCCGACTCTTTAAACGAGCAGTACTTC.

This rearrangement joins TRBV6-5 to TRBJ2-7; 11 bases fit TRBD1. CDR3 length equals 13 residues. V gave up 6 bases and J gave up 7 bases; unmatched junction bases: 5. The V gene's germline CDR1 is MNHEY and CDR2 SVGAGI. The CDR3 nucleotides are TGTGCCAGCAGGAGGACAGGGGGCCGGGAGCAGTACTTC. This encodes CASRRTGGREQYF.

The CDR3 nucleotides are TGCAGCGTTGAACCCAGGGCGACAGATACGCAGTATTTT. This encodes CSVEPRATDTQYF. The rearrangement uses TRBV29-1 and TRBJ2-3, with a possible D match to TRBD1 (5 bases). The CDR3 loop spans 13 amino acids. Trimming cost V 2 bases and J 3 bases, with 9 bases left between them. Germline V gene data show CDR1 as SQVTM and CDR2 as ANQGSEA.

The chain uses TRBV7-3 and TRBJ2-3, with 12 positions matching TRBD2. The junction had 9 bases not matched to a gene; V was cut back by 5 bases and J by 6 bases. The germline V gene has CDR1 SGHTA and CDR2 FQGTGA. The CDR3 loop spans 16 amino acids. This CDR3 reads CASSPRLAGVGDTQYF. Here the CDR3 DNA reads TGTGCCAGCAGCCCTAGACTAGCGGGAGTTGGCGATACGCAGTATTTT.

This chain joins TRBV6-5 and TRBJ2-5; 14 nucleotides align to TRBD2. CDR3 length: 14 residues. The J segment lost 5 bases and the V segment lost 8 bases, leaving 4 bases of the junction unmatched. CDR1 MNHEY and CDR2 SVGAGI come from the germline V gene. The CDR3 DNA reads TGTGCCAGCCGACTAGCGGGAGGGGTGGAGACCCAGTACTTC. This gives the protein CASRLAGGVETQYF.

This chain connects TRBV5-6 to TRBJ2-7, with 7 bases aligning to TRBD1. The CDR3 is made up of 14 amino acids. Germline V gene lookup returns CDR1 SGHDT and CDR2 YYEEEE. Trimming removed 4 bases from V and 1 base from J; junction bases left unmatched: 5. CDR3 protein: CASSLGQLSYEQYF. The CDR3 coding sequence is TGTGCCAGCAGCCTGGGACAGCTTTCCTACGAGCAGTACTTC.

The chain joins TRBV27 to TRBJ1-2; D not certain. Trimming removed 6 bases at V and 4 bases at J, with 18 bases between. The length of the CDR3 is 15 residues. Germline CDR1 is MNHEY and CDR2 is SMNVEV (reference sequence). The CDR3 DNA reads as TGTGCCAGCAGCCCCCATAGCGGCCCGACCTATGGCTACACCTTC. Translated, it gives CASSPHSGPTYGYTF.

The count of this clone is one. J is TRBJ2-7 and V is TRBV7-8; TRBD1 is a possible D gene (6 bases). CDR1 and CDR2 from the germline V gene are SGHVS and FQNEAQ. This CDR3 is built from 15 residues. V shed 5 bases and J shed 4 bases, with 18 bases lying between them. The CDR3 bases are TGTGCCAGCAGCCCCCGGGACACTCCATGGTACGAGCAGTACTTC. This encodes CASSPRDTPWYEQYF.

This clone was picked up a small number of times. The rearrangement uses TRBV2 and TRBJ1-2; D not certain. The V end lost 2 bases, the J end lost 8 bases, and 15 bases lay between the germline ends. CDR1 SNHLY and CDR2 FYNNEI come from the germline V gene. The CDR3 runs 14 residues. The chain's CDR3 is CASSELQEERGYTF. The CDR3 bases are TGTGCCAGCAGTGAATTGCAGGAGGAAAGGGGCTACACCTTC.

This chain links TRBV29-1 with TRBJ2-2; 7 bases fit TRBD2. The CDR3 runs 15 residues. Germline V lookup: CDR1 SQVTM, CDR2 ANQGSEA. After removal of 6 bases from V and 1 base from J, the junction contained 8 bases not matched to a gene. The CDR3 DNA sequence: TGCAGCGTAACAACTAGCGAGAGGAACACCGGGGAGCTGTTTTTT. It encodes CSVTTSERNTGELFF.

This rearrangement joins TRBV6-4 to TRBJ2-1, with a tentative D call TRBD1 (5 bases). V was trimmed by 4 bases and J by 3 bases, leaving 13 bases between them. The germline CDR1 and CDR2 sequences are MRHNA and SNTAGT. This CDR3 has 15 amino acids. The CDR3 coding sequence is TGTGCCAGCAGTGCCACCTCGACAGTCTACAATGAGCAGTTCTTC. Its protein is CASSATSTVYNEQFF.